Given below is one T cell receptor (beta chain) in context. As yet, its antigen is unknown. This could be a read error, since a much larger clone is one nucleotide away. Likely a read error: the CDR3 ends without its conserved phenylalanine or tryptophan. Both iRepertoire HTBI primers and Arm-PCR of CDR3 regions were used to build the TCR beta libraries. From the multiplex PCR reads, TCRdb called clonotypes with MiXCR, one entry per CDR3 protein. Altogether around 460,000 distinct CDR3 sequences are present, around a fifth being singletons, with the ten largest covering approximately 14%. The record originates from a study of regulatory T cells in long-lasting Graves disease. Notes on the study in general: Persistent patients had a count of shared public clonotypes (2,741) that exceeded that of new patients (approximately 1,000).

Indicated time point: persistent/refractory GD, antithyroid drugs over 5 years with positive TRAb. After RNA was extracted from PBMCs, the TCR library was made from it. The source of this sequence is a female donor with Graves disease. The material sequenced was peripheral blood mononuclear cells (PBMCs), taken when the disease was refractory, from a patient treated with antithyroid drugs.

CDR3: CASSPTTGLAGETQYL. CDR3 nucleotide sequence: TGTGCCAGCAGCCCTACCACGGGACTAGCTGGTGAGACCCAGTACCTC. The chain couples TRBV27 to TRBJ2-5; TRBD2 agrees at 9 bases. The trim removed 6 bases at V and 5 bases at J, leaving 13 bases unmatched. The CDR3 runs to 16 residues. Germline values: CDR1 MNHEY, CDR2 SMNVEV (reference sequence).